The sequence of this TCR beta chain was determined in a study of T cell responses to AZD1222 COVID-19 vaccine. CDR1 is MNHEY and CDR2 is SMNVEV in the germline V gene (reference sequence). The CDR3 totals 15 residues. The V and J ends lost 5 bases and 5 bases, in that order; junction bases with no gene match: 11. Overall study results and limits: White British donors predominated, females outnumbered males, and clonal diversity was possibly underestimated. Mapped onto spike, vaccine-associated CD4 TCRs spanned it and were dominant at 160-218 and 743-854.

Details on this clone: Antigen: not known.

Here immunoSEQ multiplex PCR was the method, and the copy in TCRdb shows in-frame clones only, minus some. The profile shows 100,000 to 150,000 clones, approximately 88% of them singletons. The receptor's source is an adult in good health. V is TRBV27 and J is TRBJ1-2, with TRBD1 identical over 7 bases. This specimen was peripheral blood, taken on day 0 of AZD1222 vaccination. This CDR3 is CASSPQGLRRYGYTF. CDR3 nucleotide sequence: TGTGCCAGCAGTCCACAGGGGCTTAGAAGGTATGGCTACACCTTC.